This entry describes one TCR beta chain. Enrolled during active infection, Seattle patients were then followed longitudinally. This sample was included in a study of blood T cell repertoires in COVID-19. In the study overall: COVID-19 samples collected from the United States, Italy and Spain covered acute and convalescent phases. From T cells, B-cell-depleted T cells, or PBMCs came the material, which was cDNA or gDNA.

Original processing methods: Scientists estimated how many nucleated cells there were by amplifying reference gene primers. Sequenced by immunoSEQ multiplex PCR; TCRdb stores in-frame clones only, minus some. The V and J calls and clone size are taken from that table; D and trimming were inferred from the DNA. In the table there are about 340,000 clones, roughly 90% of which are singletons. Germline V gene lookup returns CDR1 LGHDT and CDR2 YNNKEL (reference sequence). V lost 5 bases and J lost 0, with 11 bases in between. This CDR3 is 14 amino acids long. Sequenced: peripheral blood. The clonotype comes from a woman in her 70s with COVID-19, enrolled during active disease. The chain uses TRBV3-1 (or the pseudogene TRBV3-2) and TRBJ2-7; D is perhaps TRBD2 (6 bases). The CDR3 coding sequence is TGTGCCAGCAGCTACCGGGACTCCTCCTACGAGCAGTACTTC. It specifies CASSYRDSSYEQYF.